The 32 T cell receptor beta chains reported below all come from one sample, sequenced in a study of T cells in women clearing cervical HPV infection. Profiled with immunoSEQ multiplex PCR; TCRdb holds only in-frame clones, not every one. The sample has roughly 47,000 clones; the top ten hold about a third. Material: blood buffy coat. The receptors were gathered from a woman between 18 and 70 years old with a cervical HPV16 infection that either progressed to CIN3+ or cleared (not recorded which).

On this clone: The sequenced fragment ends 3 residues before the CDR3 boundary, so the rest is inferred from the germline J gene. V usage is TRBV20-1 and J usage is TRBJ1-4; 8 nucleotides line up with TRBD1. The CDR3 has 14 amino acids. Trimming removed 3 bases from V and 3 bases from J; junction bases left unmatched: 3. Germline V gene lookup returns CDR1 DFQATT and CDR2 SNEGSKA (reference sequence). The part of the CDR3 DNA that was read is TGCAGTGCTAGGGACAGGGCGTCTAATGAAAAA. Translated, it gives CSARDRASNEK. From start to end, the CDR3 is CSARDRASNEKLFF.

Worth noting for this clone: The CDR3 end lies 3 residues beyond the end of the read and is filled in from the germline J gene. J is TRBJ1-5 and V is TRBV30; tentatively, D is TRBD1 (5 bases). Germline lookup yields CDR1 GTSNPN and CDR2 SVGIG (reference sequence). The ends were cut back, 4 bases at V and 1 base at J, with 14 bases in the middle. The CDR3 spans 15 residues. CDR3 protein: CAWTGRGRSNQPQHF. CDR3 DNA, as far as it was read: TGTGCCTGGACGGGTAGGGGTAGGAGCAATCAGCCC.

Comments on this clone: With the read ending 3 residues before the CDR3 end, the germline J gene is used to fill in that end. The chain recombines TRBV19 with TRBJ1-4; tentatively, D is TRBD1 (5 bases). Trimming stripped 1 base from V and 6 bases from J, with 9 bases between. Germline V gene data show CDR1 as LNHDA and CDR2 as SQIVND (reference sequence). This CDR3 is 14 amino acids long. The sequenced CDR3 bases are TGTGCCAGTAGTATAGTAGGGGCCTATGAAAAA. Translation: CASSIVGAYEK. The full CDR3 protein is CASSIVGAYEKLFF.

A note on this clone: The read stops 3 residues short of the end of the CDR3; the missing end is completed from the germline J gene. The V gene is TRBV6-2 or TRBV6-3, the J gene TRBJ2-4; D is uncertain. CDR1 and CDR2 (germline): MNHEY, SVGEGT. The CDR3 extends over 12 amino acids. CDR3 residues: CASREGRQPQYF. CDR3 DNA, as far as it was read: TGTGCCAGCAGAGAAGGGCGTCAGCCT.

Concerning this clone: The read ends 3 residues early relative to the CDR3; the germline J gene fills the gap. The chain is built from TRBV19 and TRBJ2-6, with D uncertain. The V end lost 4 bases, the J end lost 4 bases, and 5 bases lay between the germline ends. This CDR3 region has 13 residues. CDR1 is LNHDA, CDR2 SQIVND, per germline (reference sequence). The CDR3 DNA, read in part, is TGTGCCAGTAGTAGTAGCGGGGCCAACGTC. This encodes CASSSSGANV. In full, the CDR3 reads CASSSSGANVLTF.

About this clone: A junction boundary mismatches the germline segment, possibly from a read error. The CDR3 end lies 3 residues beyond the end of the read and is filled in from the germline J gene. The V call is TRBV7-2, the J call TRBJ1-3; a possible D gene is TRBD1 (5 bases). Germline V gives CDR1 SGHTA, CDR2 FQGNSA. The CDR3 sequence is 11 residues long. The sequenced part of the CDR3 DNA is TGTGCCAGCGGCTTAACAGGCACC. Its translation: CASGLTGT. In full, the CDR3 is CASGLTGTIYF.

As regards this clone: The read ends 3 residues shy of where the CDR3 ends; the end is completed using the germline J gene. J is TRBJ1-1 and V is TRBV20-1; 7 bases are shared with TRBD1. Losses at the gene ends were 4 bases for V and 5 bases for J; bases not matched to a gene: 7. The CDR3 has 13 amino acids. Germline V gives CDR1 DFQATT, CDR2 SNEGSKA (reference sequence). This CDR3 is CSAIGVTGTEAFF. Partial CDR3 DNA: TGCAGTGCTATTGGGGTGACAGGGACTGAA.

A word on this clone: The CDR3 is cut off 3 residues early in the read; its end comes from the germline J gene. V is TRBV7-8 and J is TRBJ2-7, with 7 bases aligning to TRBD1. The CDR3 extends over 16 amino acids. CDR1 and CDR2 from the germline V gene are SGHVS and FQNEAQ. The trim removed 0 bases at V and 4 bases at J, leaving 9 bases unmatched. The covered CDR3 bases are TGTGCCAGCAGCTTAGCCGAGAGGGGGCTAAGTTACGAG. Translation gives CASSLAERGLSYE. The complete CDR3 reads CASSLAERGLSYEQYF.

On this clone: The read is 3 residues too short to cover the CDR3 end, so that end is filled in from the germline J gene. V usage is TRBV7-3 and J usage is TRBJ2-1, with 12 bases matching TRBD1. V trimming: 0 bases; J trimming: 9 bases; junction bases outside the gene matches: 3. Germline CDR1 reads SGHTA; CDR2 reads FQGTGA. The CDR3 runs 15 residues. The CDR3 spells CASSLTGTGGGEQFF. CDR3 bases read: TGTGCCAGCAGCTTAACCGGGACAGGGGGCGGTGAG. The variable domain in full, completed from reference TRBV7-3 and TRBJ2-1, reads GAGVSQTPSNKVTEKGKYVELRCDPISGHTALYWYRQSLGQGPEFLIYFQGTGAADDSGLPNDRFFAVRPEGSVSTLKIQRTERGDSAVYLCASSLTGTGGGEQFFGPGTRLTVL.

Comments on this clone: Read sequence stops 3 residues before the CDR3 end, and the germline J gene provides the missing end. V and J are TRBV19 and TRBJ2-2, with D uncertain. CDR1 and CDR2 from the germline V gene are LNHDA and SQIVND (reference sequence). Trimming shortened V by 3 bases and J by 1 base, and 6 bases separated the two germline ends. This CDR3 spans 14 amino acids. CDR3 DNA, as far as it was read: TGTGCCAGTAGTATCGAGCAGAACACCGGGGAG. It translates to CASSIEQNTGE. The full CDR3 protein is CASSIEQNTGELFF.

On this clone: The CDR3 end lies 3 residues beyond the end of the read and is filled in from the germline J gene. V usage is TRBV19 and J usage is TRBJ1-1; TRBD1 matches 9 bases. The germline V gene encodes CDR1 LNHDA and CDR2 SQIVND (reference sequence). J gave up 4 bases and V 4 bases, and 4 bases lay outside the gene matches. This CDR3 contains 14 residues. The sequenced part of the CDR3 DNA is TGTGCCAGTAGTAGGACAGGGGTTGGCACTGAA. Its protein is CASSRTGVGTE. The entire CDR3 sequence reads CASSRTGVGTEAFF. Together with reference TRBV19 and TRBJ1-1, the CDR3 gives the full variable domain: DGGITQSPKYLFRKEGQNVTLSCEQNLNHDAMYWYRQDPGQGLRLIYYSQIVNDFQKGDIAEGYSVSREKKESFPLTVTSAQKNPTAFYLCASSRTGVGTEAFFGQGTRLTVV.

In the case of this clone: The read gets to within 3 residues of the CDR3 end, and the germline J gene fills in the rest. The chain carries TRBV18 and TRBJ2-7; 10 nucleotides match TRBD2. CDR1 is KGHSH, CDR2 LQKENI, per germline. After removal of 1 base from V and 1 base from J, the junction contained 1 base not matched to a gene. This CDR3 spans 15 amino acids. Incomplete CDR3 DNA: TGTGCCAGCTCACCACTAGCGGGGGGATCCTACGAG. It specifies CASSPLAGGSYE. The whole CDR3 reads CASSPLAGGSYEQYF.

Points on this clone: The DNA ends 3 residues before the CDR3 does, and the rest of the CDR3 is filled in from the germline J gene. The chain employs TRBV11-3 and TRBJ2-5; TRBD2 might be the D (6 bases). The CDR3 covers 15 residues. Germline CDR1 SGHNT, CDR2 YENEEA. The V end was cut by 4 bases, the J end by 5 bases, with 17 bases between. The covered CDR3 bases are TGTGCCAGCAGCTCCAGGGAGAGCGGGCTGGAGACC. Translating gives CASSSRESGLET. The CDR3, in full, reads CASSSRESGLETQYF.

Regarding this clone: The CDR3 is cut off 3 residues early in the read; its end comes from the germline J gene. V and J are TRBV19 and TRBJ2-3, with D unresolved. The CDR3 sequence is 16 residues long. The germline V gene encodes CDR1 LNHDA and CDR2 SQIVND (reference sequence). The covered CDR3 bases are TGTGCCAGTAGTATTTACGGGTCGTATAGCAATCAGCCG. Protein sequence: CASSIYGSYSNQP. The entire CDR3 reads CASSIYGSYSNQPQYF.

With regard to this clone: The read comes to an end 3 residues before the CDR3 does, leaving the germline J gene to fill in the end. This sequence joins TRBV7-2 and TRBJ2-3; a possible D gene is TRBD1 (5 bases). The CDR3 has 15 amino acids. V lost 3 bases and J 4 bases, leaving 14 bases between the germline ends. CDR1 and CDR2 (germline): SGHTA, FQGNSA. The CDR3 sequence is CASSFFIQGADTQYF. The sequenced part of the CDR3 DNA is TGTGCCAGCAGCTTTTTCATCCAGGGCGCAGATACG.

In regard to this clone: The CDR3 extends 3 residues past the end of the read, so its final part is completed from the germline J gene. The rearrangement uses TRBV6-1 and TRBJ2-3; 12 nucleotides agree with TRBD2. The CDR3 runs to 15 residues. Trimming cost V 4 bases and J 3 bases; bases outside gene matches: 2. Germline V gene lookup returns CDR1 MNHNS and CDR2 SASEGT. CDR3 bases read: TGTGCCAGCAGTGGGACTAGCGGGGTAACAGATACG. Translation gives CASSGTSGVTDT. The full-length CDR3 reads as CASSGTSGVTDTQYF.

Comment on this clone: The read terminates 3 residues ahead of where the CDR3 ends, so the germline J gene completes it. The chain uses TRBV7-3 and TRBJ2-1, with D possibly being TRBD1 (6 bases). CDR3 size: 14 residues. Between the trimmed V and J ends, which lost 5 bases and 6 bases, there was a span of 14 bases. Germline lookup yields CDR1 SGHTA and CDR2 FQGTGA. The CDR3 reads CASSPSHRANEQFF. The DNA read from the CDR3 is TGTGCCAGCAGCCCTAGTCACAGGGCCAATGAG.

A word on this clone: The read terminates 3 residues ahead of where the CDR3 ends, so the germline J gene completes it. This chain joins TRBV29-1 and TRBJ2-4; either TRBD1 or TRBD2 may fit D (5 bases each). There are 11 residues in the CDR3. The V gene's germline CDR1 is SQVTM and CDR2 ANQGSEA. The sequenced part of the CDR3 DNA is TGCAGCGTTGACAGGGAGTATGGT. It translates to CSVDREYG. The CDR3 in full is CSVDREYGQYF. The full variable domain, rest sourced from reference TRBV29-1 and TRBJ2-4, is SAVISQKPSRDICQRGTSLTIQCQVDSQVTMMFWYRQQPGQSLTLIATANQGSEATYESGFVIDKFPISRPNLTFSTLTVSNMSPEDSSIYLCSVDREYGQYFGAGTRLSVL.

CDR3 bases read: TGTGCCAGCAGTCACCAGGATGAG. Protein sequence: CASSHQDE. The CDR3 reads in full as CASSHQDEQFF. This chain connects TRBV12-3 or TRBV12-4 to TRBJ2-1; D ambiguous. With the read ending 3 residues before the CDR3 end, the germline J gene is used to fill in that end. The germline V and J ends were trimmed by 5 bases and 8 bases, with 7 bases remaining between them. This CDR3 has 11 amino acids.

A word on this clone: From the germline J gene comes the end of the CDR3, since the read stops 3 residues before it. The chain uses TRBV30 and TRBJ1-1, with D unresolved. The V gene lost 0 bases and the J gene lost 3 bases, with 8 bases spanning the gap. The germline V gene encodes CDR1 GTSNPN and CDR2 SVGIG (reference sequence). The CDR3 has 13 residues. This CDR3 reads CAWSVRRDTEAFF. The CDR3 DNA, read in part, is TGTGCCTGGAGTGTACGGAGGGACACTGAA.

To note about this clone: Read coverage stops 3 residues before the CDR3 terminus; the germline J gene supplies the remainder. The chain is built from TRBV7-8 and TRBJ2-2; 8 bases align to TRBD2. Per the germline V gene, CDR1 is SGHVS and CDR2 is FQNEAQ. This CDR3 contains 16 residues. V trimming: 2 bases; J trimming: 4 bases; junction bases outside the gene matches: 6. The covered CDR3 bases are TGTGCCAGCAGCTTAAAGCGGGAGACAAGCACCGGGGAG. It is translated as CASSLKRETSTGE. The full CDR3 protein is CASSLKRETSTGELFF.

As for this clone: The read halts 3 residues ahead of the CDR3 end, with the missing end drawn from the germline J gene. The chain recombines TRBV18 with TRBJ2-2, with D perhaps TRBD1 (5 bases). V gave up 3 bases and J gave up 6 bases, with 17 bases separating them. The CDR3 sequence is 16 residues long. In germline, CDR1 is KGHSH, CDR2 LQKENI. Partial CDR3 DNA: TGTGCCAGCTCACCTCTGTCAGGGATGGGCGCCGGGGAG. Its translation: CASSPLSGMGAGE. The full-length CDR3 reads as CASSPLSGMGAGELFF.

On this clone itself: The read is 3 residues too short to cover the CDR3 end, so that end is filled in from the germline J gene. J is TRBJ2-5 and V is TRBV19; 8 bases are shared with TRBD1. Germline assignment: CDR1 LNHDA and CDR2 SQIVND (reference sequence). V shed 5 bases and J 5 bases; nucleotides not matched to a gene: 10. The CDR3 is 15 residues long. The DNA read from the CDR3 is TGTGCCAGTAGTCCTCTGACAGGGGCGGGGGAGACC. Protein product: CASSPLTGAGET. The whole CDR3 is CASSPLTGAGETQYF.

As concerns this clone: Read sequence stops 3 residues before the CDR3 end, and the germline J gene provides the missing end. The gene calls are TRBV20-1 and TRBJ2-3; 7 bases are shared with TRBD2. The CDR3 length is 14 residues. Germline CDR1 is DFQATT and CDR2 is SNEGSKA (reference sequence). The sequenced part of the CDR3 DNA is TGCAGTGCTTCCCAGACTAGCAGGCCTACGGCG. Its translation: CSASQTSRPTA. The full CDR3 reads CSASQTSRPTAQYF.

About this clone: The read finishes 3 residues shy of the CDR3 end, and the germline J gene is used to complete it. The chain combines TRBV19 with TRBJ2-6, with TRBD1 matching over 9 bases. J was trimmed by 3 bases and V by 8 bases; bases with no gene match: 2. CDR1 is LNHDA and CDR2 is SQIVND in the germline V gene (reference sequence). There are 14 residues in the CDR3. The DNA read from the CDR3 is TGTGCCAGTGACAGGGGGGGTGGGGCCAACGTC. Amino acids: CASDRGGGANV. From start to end, the CDR3 is CASDRGGGANVLTF.

To note about this clone: The CDR3 is cut off 3 residues early in the read; its end comes from the germline J gene. This rearrangement joins TRBV7-6 to TRBJ2-4; 9 bases are shared with TRBD1. The germline V gene has CDR1 SGHVS and CDR2 FNYEAQ. The CDR3 is made up of 14 amino acids. The chain's CDR3 is CASSLGTGDYGQYF. CDR3 DNA, as far as it was read: TGTGCCAGCAGCTTAGGGACAGGGGACTATGGT.

As for this clone: From the germline J gene comes the end of the CDR3, since the read stops 3 residues before it. The rearrangement links TRBV5-1 to TRBJ1-4; TRBD1 agrees at 7 bases. The CDR3 has 15 residues. Losses at the gene ends were 2 bases for V and 4 bases for J; bases not matched to a gene: 5. The germline V gene has CDR1 SGHRS and CDR2 YFSETQ. CDR3 sequence reads: CASSLGQVVNEKLFF. The CDR3 DNA, read in part, is TGCGCCAGCAGCTTAGGACAGGTGGTTAATGAAAAA.

As regards this clone: The CDR3 end is not reached by the read, which stops 3 residues before it; the germline J gene fills it in. The chain carries TRBV20-1 and TRBJ2-2; 9 bases align to TRBD2. V lost 6 bases, J lost 4 bases, and 12 bases stayed unmatched. The CDR3 covers 16 residues. Germline V gives CDR1 DFQATT, CDR2 SNEGSKA (reference sequence). The DNA read from the CDR3 is TGCAGTGCCCCTTCCCCCAGCGGGAGGAGCACCGGGGAG. It is translated as CSAPSPSGRSTGE. The CDR3 in its entirety is CSAPSPSGRSTGELFF.

With regard to this clone: The read ends 3 residues shy of where the CDR3 ends; the end is completed using the germline J gene. V is TRBV20-1 and J is TRBJ2-1; a possible D gene is TRBD2 (5 bases). Germline loops: CDR1 DFQATT, CDR2 SNEGSKA (reference sequence). V lost 7 bases and J lost 0, with 19 bases in between. CDR3 length: 16 residues. CDR3 bases read: TGCAGTGGGGAAAGGCTAGCCTTCAGCTCCTACAATGAG. As protein: CSGERLAFSSYNE. The entire CDR3 is CSGERLAFSSYNEQFF.

On this clone itself: The CDR3 extends 3 residues past the end of the read, so its final part is completed from the germline J gene. The chain uses TRBV7-9 and TRBJ2-3, with D possibly matching TRBD2 (7 bases). CDR1 and CDR2 (germline): SEHNR, FQNEAQ (reference sequence). The CDR3 extends over 15 amino acids. The CDR3 region is CASSALGGDNQPQYF. CDR3 bases read: TGTGCCAGCAGCGCCCTAGGGGGGGATAATCAGCCG.

A word on this clone: The read comes to an end 3 residues before the CDR3 does, leaving the germline J gene to fill in the end. The chain recombines TRBV29-1 with TRBJ2-5, with unresolved D. CDR3 length: 10 residues. The ends were cut back, 4 bases at V and 5 bases at J, with 5 bases in the middle. Looked up from germline, CDR1 is SQVTM and CDR2 is ANQGSEA. Incomplete CDR3 DNA: TGCAGCGTTGTGAGGGAGACC. Protein product: CSVVRET. The full CDR3 sequence reads CSVVRETQYF.

A word on this clone: The read terminates 3 residues ahead of where the CDR3 ends, so the germline J gene completes it. The chain is built from TRBV6-1 and TRBJ1-2; no firm D call. The CDR3 has 15 amino acids. From germline, CDR1 is MNHNS and CDR2 SASEGT. V lost 4 bases and J lost 3, with 15 bases in between. Incomplete CDR3 DNA: TGTGCCAGCAGTGGTTTATGGGTGGGCTACTATGGC. Residues: CASSGLWVGYYG. The CDR3 reads in full as CASSGLWVGYYGYTF.